This TCR beta chain was identified during a study of CD8+CD57+ T cells in acquired aplastic anemia. This clonotype was recorded many times. This CDR3 has 15 amino acids. Between the trimmed V and J ends, which lost 4 bases and 5 bases, there was a span of 15 bases. Germline V gives CDR1 LNHDA, CDR2 SQIVND (reference sequence). Profiling of TCR beta VDJ combinations and CDR3 sequences used genomic DNA as template. TCRdb ran MiXCR on the reads and lists one entry per CDR3 protein. The data contain fewer than 200,000 distinct CDR3 sequences, under 50% of them singletons. CD8+CD57+ cell expansion had been shown by flow cytometry in patients chosen for sequencing. None of the patients had been given any therapy when their blood was sampled.

The chain uses TRBV19 and TRBJ1-3; weak D call: TRBD1 (5 bases). The sequence was obtained from a human donor with aplastic anemia. The sample taken for sequencing was sorted CD4+, CD8+, or CD8+CD57+ T cells (not recorded which) from PBMCs. The DNA for the CDR3 is TGTGCCAGTAGTACGTCAGGGACGACTAGAAACACCATATATTTT. Amino acid sequence: CASSTSGTTRNTIYF.